The 4 T cell receptor beta chains below come from one sample, sequenced in a study of CD8+CD57+ T cells in acquired aplastic anemia. All sequencing subjects had displayed CD8+CD57+ cell expansion on flow cytometry. Genomic DNA, the template, was used for profiling of the TCR beta VDJ and CDR3. MiXCR, run by TCRdb on the reads, gives a single entry per CDR3 protein. The table lists approximately 300,000 distinct CDR3 sequences, about three fifths of them singletons, with 1% to 1.5% in the top ten. Sequenced input: sorted CD4+, CD8+, or CD8+CD57+ T cells (not recorded which) from PBMCs. The receptor set was obtained from a human donor with aplastic anemia.

The chain uses TRBV19 and TRBJ1-1, with a weak D call TRBD1 (5 bases). The CDR3 has 14 amino acids. V dropped 5 bases and J dropped 5 bases, with 15 bases sitting between them. Germline CDR1 reads LNHDA; CDR2 reads SQIVND (reference sequence). The CDR3 DNA reads as TGTGCCAGTAGTCCCCAGCGGGGGGGGACTGAAGCTTTCTTT. Protein product: CASSPQRGGTEAFF.

On this clonotype: A much larger clone sits a single nucleotide away, making a read error possible. The J gene is TRBJ2-1, the V gene TRBV10-3, with 8 bases that match TRBD1. CDR3 length equals 17 residues. Germline trimming cut 10 bases from V and 2 bases from J; bases unmatched to any gene: 16. Germline CDR1 ENHRY, CDR2 SYGVKD. The CDR3 sequence: CASRPQGALAPYNEQFF. CDR3 sequence (DNA): TGTGCCAGCAGACCCCAGGGGGCTTTAGCTCCCTACAATGAGCAGTTCTTC.

The rearrangement uses TRBV7-2 and TRBJ1-6; D is unclear. Germline V CDR1 and CDR2: SGHTA, FQGNSA. V lost 5 bases and J lost 6, with 8 bases in between. The CDR3 consists of 13 residues. The CDR3 here is CASSPARNSPLHF. The DNA of the CDR3 is TGTGCCAGCAGCCCAGCGCGTAATTCACCCCTCCACTTT.

The chain carries TRBV2 and TRBJ1-5, with D possibly being TRBD1 (6 bases). Germline-derived CDR1 and CDR2 are SNHLY and FYNNEI. Trimming took off 6 bases at V and 2 bases at J, with 17 bases between the two ends. The CDR3 consists of 16 residues. This chain's CDR3 is CASSLARGLGNQPQHF. CDR3 nucleotides: TGTGCCAGCAGCCTAGCGAGGGGGTTGGGCAATCAGCCCCAGCATTTT.